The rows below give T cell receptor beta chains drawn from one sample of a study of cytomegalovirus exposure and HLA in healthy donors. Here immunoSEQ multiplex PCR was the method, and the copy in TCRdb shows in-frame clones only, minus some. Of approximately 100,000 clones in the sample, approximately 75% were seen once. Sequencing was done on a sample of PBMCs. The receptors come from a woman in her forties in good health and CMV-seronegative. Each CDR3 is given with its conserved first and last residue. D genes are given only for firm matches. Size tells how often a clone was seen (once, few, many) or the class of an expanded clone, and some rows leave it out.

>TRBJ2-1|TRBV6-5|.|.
CASRIASSNEQFF
TGTGCCAGCAGAATAGCGTCAAGCAATGAGCAGTTCTTC
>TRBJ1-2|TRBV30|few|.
CALIQGAHGYTF
TGTGCCTTGATACAGGGTGCCCATGGCTACACCTTC
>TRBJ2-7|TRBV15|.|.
CATSDNYEQYF
TGTGCCACCAGCGACAACTACGAGCAGTACTTC
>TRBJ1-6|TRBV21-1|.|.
CASSKGGRVNSPLHF
TGTGCCAGCAGCAAAGGGGGCAGGGTAAATTCACCCCTCCACTTT
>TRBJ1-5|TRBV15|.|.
CATSRVDSLGGYSNQPQHF
TGTGCCACCAGCAGAGTGGACTCACTAGGGGGTTATAGCAATCAGCCCCAGCATTTT
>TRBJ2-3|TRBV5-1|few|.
CASSLDDRSTDTQYF
TGCGCCAGCAGCTTGGACGACAGAAGCACAGATACGCAGTATTTT
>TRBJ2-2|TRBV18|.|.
CASSPDSGAGELFF
TGTGCCAGCTCACCGGATTCGGGGGCCGGGGAGCTGTTTTTT
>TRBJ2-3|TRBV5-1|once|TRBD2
CASSLVLAGDSTDTQYF
TGCGCCAGCAGCTTAGTGCTAGCGGGGGACAGCACAGATACGCAGTATTTT
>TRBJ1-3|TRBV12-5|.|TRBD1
CASGLVIDRGAGNTIYF
TGTGCTAGTGGTTTGGTCATAGACAGGGGCGCTGGAAACACCATATATTTT
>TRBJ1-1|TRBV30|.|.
CAWREVGTEAFF
TGTGCCTGGAGGGAGGTAGGGACTGAAGCTTTCTTT
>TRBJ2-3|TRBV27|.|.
CASSFSIGSDTQYF
TGTGCCAGCAGTTTTAGTATCGGGAGCGATACGCAGTATTTT
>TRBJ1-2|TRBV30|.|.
CAWSVGVLGYTF
TGTGCCTGGAGTGTAGGAGTTTTAGGCTACACCTTC
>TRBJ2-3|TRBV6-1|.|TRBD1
CASSEEAGTGVTDTQYF
TGTGCCAGCAGTGAAGAAGCCGGGACAGGAGTCACAGATACGCAGTATTTT
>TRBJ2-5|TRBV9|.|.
CASSVTQGQETQYF
TGTGCCAGCAGCGTAACTCAGGGCCAAGAGACCCAGTACTTC